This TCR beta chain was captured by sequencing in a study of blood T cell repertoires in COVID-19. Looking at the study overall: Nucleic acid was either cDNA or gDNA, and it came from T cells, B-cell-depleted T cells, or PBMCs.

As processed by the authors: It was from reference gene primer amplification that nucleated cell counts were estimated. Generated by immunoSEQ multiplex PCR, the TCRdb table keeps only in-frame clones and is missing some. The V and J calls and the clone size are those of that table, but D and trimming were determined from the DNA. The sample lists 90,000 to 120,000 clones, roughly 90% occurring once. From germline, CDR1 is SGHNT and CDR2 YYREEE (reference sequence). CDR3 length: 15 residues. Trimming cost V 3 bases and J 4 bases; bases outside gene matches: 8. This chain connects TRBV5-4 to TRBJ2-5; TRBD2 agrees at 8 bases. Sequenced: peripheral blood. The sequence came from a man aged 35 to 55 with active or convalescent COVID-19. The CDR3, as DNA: TGTGCCAGCAGCTCCAGCGGGGGCCGTTTAGAGACCCAGTACTTC. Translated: CASSSSGGRLETQYF. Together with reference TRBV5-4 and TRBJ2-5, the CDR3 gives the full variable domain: ETGVTQSPTHLIKTRGQQVTLRCSSQSGHNTVSWYQQALGQGPQFIFQYYREEENGRGNFPPRFSGLQFPNYSSELNVNALELDDSALYLCASSSSGGRLETQYFGPGTRLLVL.